The 18 T cell receptor beta chains below were found in one sample sequenced in a study of blood T cell repertoires in COVID-19. TCRdb's table, derived via immunoSEQ multiplex PCR, lists solely in-frame clones and lacks some. The sample has about 270,000 clones, approximately 85% seen once. Sequenced: PBMCs or T cells enriched from blood (not recorded which). Receptor source: a woman between 50 and 59 years old with acute COVID-19.

This chain connects TRBV19 to TRBJ1-1; 8 nucleotides agree with TRBD1. Germline CDR1 is LNHDA and CDR2 is SQIVND (reference sequence). Trimming cost V 5 bases and J 0 bases; bases outside gene matches: 2. CDR3 length: 14 residues. The CDR3 is CASSGQGMNTEAFF. The CDR3 DNA sequence: TGTGCCAGTAGTGGACAGGGTATGAACACTGAAGCTTTCTTT.

The chain employs TRBV11-3 and TRBJ2-3, with 7 bases matching TRBD2. The germline V gene encodes CDR1 SGHNT and CDR2 YENEEA. Losses at the gene ends were 3 bases for V and 10 bases for J; bases not matched to a gene: 4. The CDR3 spans 12 residues. CDR3 amino acids: CASSFRTSPQYF. The CDR3 coding sequence is TGTGCCAGCAGCTTTCGGACTAGTCCGCAGTATTTT.

The rearrangement uses TRBV6-6 and TRBJ1-3; TRBD1 is a possible D gene (5 bases). Per germline, CDR1 MNHNY and CDR2 SVGAGI (reference sequence). V was cut by 6 bases and J by 0 bases, with 15 bases left in between. CDR3 size: 16 residues. CDR3 loop: CASSPFTRGSGNTIYF. CDR3 DNA sequence: TGTGCCAGCAGCCCATTCACAAGGGGCTCTGGAAACACCATATATTTT.

This sequence joins TRBV27 and TRBJ1-1, with D unresolved. V shed 3 bases and J shed 1 base, with 12 bases lying between them. The CDR3 sequence is 15 residues long. CDR1 MNHEY and CDR2 SMNVEV come from the germline V gene (reference sequence). The CDR3 reads CASSFSGRGNTEAFF. CDR3 DNA sequence: TGTGCCAGCAGTTTTTCGGGGAGAGGGAACACTGAAGCTTTCTTT.

The chain links TRBV7-2 to TRBJ1-1; a possible D gene is TRBD1 (6 bases). Germline CDR1 reads SGHTA; CDR2 reads FQGNSA. The CDR3 extends over 13 amino acids. Trimming pared 5 bases from V and 4 bases from J, leaving 11 bases between. The CDR3 region is CASSRQAATEAFF. CDR3 sequence (DNA): TGTGCCAGCAGCCGACAGGCCGCCACTGAAGCTTTCTTT.

J is TRBJ2-7 and V is TRBV7-2; tentatively, D is TRBD2 (7 bases). The CDR3 sequence is 16 residues long. V was trimmed by 0 bases and J by 0 bases, leaving 12 bases between them. Germline lookup yields CDR1 SGHTA and CDR2 FQGNSA. CDR3 bases: TGTGCCAGCAGCTTAGCCGCAGGGGAGGGCTCCTACGAGCAGTACTTC. Its translation: CASSLAAGEGSYEQYF.

This clone appeared a single time. The rearrangement links TRBV27 to TRBJ1-1, with TRBD1 matching 7 bases. V lost 4 bases and J lost 12; bases outside the gene matches: 8. The CDR3 has 12 residues. Looked up from germline, CDR1 is MNHEY and CDR2 is SMNVEV (reference sequence). CDR3 protein: CASSSPTGSTFF. The CDR3 DNA is TGTGCCAGCAGTTCACCGACAGGGTCAACTTTCTTT.

The chain uses TRBV6-5 and TRBJ1-2, with TRBD1 matching 11 bases. The CDR3 covers 14 residues. J lost 8 bases, V lost 5 bases, and 7 bases had no gene match. CDR1 is MNHEY, CDR2 SVGAGI, per germline. The CDR3 sequence is CASSKTGTGGGYTF. The CDR3 DNA reads TGTGCCAGCAGTAAAACCGGGACAGGGGGAGGCTACACCTTC.

This chain connects TRBV7-2 to TRBJ2-5; 7 nucleotides agree with TRBD2. Germline values: CDR1 SGHTA, CDR2 FQGNSA. J gave up 1 base and V 2 bases, and 4 bases lay outside the gene matches. CDR3 length: 15 residues. The DNA for the CDR3 is TGTGCCAGCAGCTTAAGGCGGGGGATCCAAGAGACCCAGTACTTC. Translated: CASSLRRGIQETQYF. Looking up the rest from reference TRBV7-2 and TRBJ2-5 gives the full variable domain: GAGVSQSPSNKVTEKGKDVELRCDPISGHTALYWYRQSLGQGLEFLIYFQGNSAPDKSGLPSDRFSAERTGGSVSTLTIQRTQQEDSAVYLCASSLRRGIQETQYFGPGTRLLVL.

This chain links TRBV30 with TRBJ2-3, with 7 bases fitting TRBD2. V lost 3 bases to trimming and J lost 6 bases; unmatched junction nucleotides: 3. Germline CDR1 GTSNPN, CDR2 SVGIG (reference sequence). The CDR3 extends over 12 amino acids. The CDR3 coding sequence is TGTGCCTGGAGCGGGGGGTTGGATACGCAGTATTTT. This translates into CAWSGGLDTQYF.

This clone was detected only once. This CDR3 is also generated by other DNA sequences in the sample. J is TRBJ1-3 and V is TRBV6-5; no clear D. Germline V lookup: CDR1 MNHEY, CDR2 SVGAGI. This CDR3 has 16 residues. V was trimmed by 0 bases and J by 0 bases, leaving 9 bases between them. The CDR3 DNA sequence: TGTGCCAGCAGTTACTCGAGTGGTGCCTCTGGAAACACCATATATTTT. Amino acid sequence: CASSYSSGASGNTIYF.

This chain joins TRBV9 and TRBJ1-6, with D hard to call. V dropped 1 base and J dropped 0 bases, with 11 bases sitting between them. Germline values: CDR1 SGDLS, CDR2 YYNGEE. The CDR3 runs to 17 residues. The CDR3 sequence: CASSVTPSGSYNSPLHF. The CDR3 coding sequence is TGTGCCAGCAGCGTAACTCCCTCGGGCTCCTATAATTCACCCCTCCACTTT.

V is TRBV10-3 and J is TRBJ1-5; 7 nucleotides agree with TRBD1. With 3 bases clipped from V and 5 bases from J, the junction kept 13 bases outside the gene matches. The CDR3 is made up of 17 amino acids. Germline V CDR1 and CDR2: ENHRY, SYGVKD. The CDR3 loop reads CAISDSATGTGDQPQHF. CDR3 sequence (DNA): TGTGCCATCAGTGATTCCGCGACAGGGACGGGCGATCAGCCCCAGCATTTT.

The V and J genes are TRBV2 and TRBJ2-2; TRBD1 aligns across 8 bases. The CDR3 is 13 amino acids. V lost 4 bases and J lost 7; bases outside the gene matches: 2. Germline CDR1 SNHLY, CDR2 FYNNEI. The CDR3 region has the DNA TGTGCCAGCAGTGCCAGGGGGCGCGGGGAGCTGTTTTTT. This sequence encodes CASSARGRGELFF.

The chain carries TRBV13 and TRBJ2-3; D may be TRBD2 (5 bases). V lost 2 bases and J 6 bases, leaving 9 bases between the germline ends. The CDR3 runs to 13 residues. CDR1 PRHDT and CDR2 FYEKMQ come from the germline V gene (reference sequence). The CDR3 region is CASSLRAGDTQYF. In nucleotides, the CDR3 is TGTGCCAGCAGCTTAAGGGCGGGCGATACGCAGTATTTT.

This clone was seen only once. The chain employs TRBV7-2 and TRBJ1-2; a weak D match, TRBD1 (6 bases). Germline V gene lookup returns CDR1 SGHTA and CDR2 FQGNSA. V was pared by 5 bases and J by 6 bases, with 13 bases between. The CDR3 runs to 13 residues. The CDR3 DNA reads as TGTGCCAGCAGCCACTACAGGGCCCATGGCTACACCTTC. This encodes CASSHYRAHGYTF.

The V gene is TRBV13, the J gene TRBJ2-3; D is possibly TRBD2 (5 bases). With 7 bases removed from V and 0 bases from J, the gap between germline ends came to 14 bases. The CDR3 spans 15 residues. CDR1 and CDR2 from the germline V gene are PRHDT and FYEKMQ (reference sequence). The CDR3 protein is CASTRRGGSTDTQYF. DNA of the CDR3: TGTGCCAGCACTAGACGGGGTGGTAGCACAGATACGCAGTATTTT.

The chain carries TRBV7-9 and TRBJ2-1, with 9 bases fitting TRBD1. CDR1 is SEHNR and CDR2 is FQNEAQ in the germline V gene (reference sequence). Unmatched junction bases numbered 6, after V lost 0 bases and J lost 3 bases. This CDR3 has 17 residues. CDR3 region: CASSLALQGAIYNEQFF. Here the CDR3 DNA reads TGTGCCAGCAGCTTAGCCTTACAGGGGGCAATCTACAATGAGCAGTTCTTC.